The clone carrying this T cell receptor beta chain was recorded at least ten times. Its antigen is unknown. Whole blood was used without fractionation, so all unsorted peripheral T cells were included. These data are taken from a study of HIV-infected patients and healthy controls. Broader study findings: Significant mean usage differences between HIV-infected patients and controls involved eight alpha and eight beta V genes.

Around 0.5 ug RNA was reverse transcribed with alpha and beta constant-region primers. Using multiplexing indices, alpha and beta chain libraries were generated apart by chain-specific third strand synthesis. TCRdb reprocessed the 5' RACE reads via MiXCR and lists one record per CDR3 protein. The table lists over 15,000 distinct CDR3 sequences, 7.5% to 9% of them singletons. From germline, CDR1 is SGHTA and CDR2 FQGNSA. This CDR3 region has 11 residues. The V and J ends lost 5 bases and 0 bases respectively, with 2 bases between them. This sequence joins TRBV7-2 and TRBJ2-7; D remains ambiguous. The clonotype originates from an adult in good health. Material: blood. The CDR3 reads CASSASYEQYF. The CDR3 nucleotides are TGTGCCAGCAGCGCCTCCTACGAGCAGTACTTC.